A single sample is the source of the 12 T cell receptor beta chains below, sequenced in a study of blood T cell repertoires in COVID-19. Repertoires were generated with immunoSEQ multiplex PCR, while TCRdb's copy carries only in-frame clones and drops some. The sample has about 57,000 clones; around 80% are singletons. The specimen was peripheral blood. These receptors were taken from an elderly woman with acute or convalescent COVID-19.

This chain uses TRBV29-1 with TRBJ2-1; D possibly corresponds to TRBD2 (5 bases). V gave up 3 bases and J gave up 2 bases, with 8 bases separating them. This CDR3 contains 13 residues. Germline V gene lookup returns CDR1 SQVTM and CDR2 ANQGSEA. The CDR3 reads CSVDSDPYNEQFF. CDR3 bases: TGCAGCGTTGATAGCGACCCCTACAATGAGCAGTTCTTC.

This clone was observed a few times. V and J are TRBV28 and TRBJ1-1; D uncertain. V lost 3 bases, J lost 4 bases, and 12 bases lay in between. Germline V CDR1 and CDR2: MDHEN, SYDVKM. This CDR3 has 14 amino acids. The CDR3 nucleotides are TGTGCCAGCAGTTTGATTCATCCGGGCACTGAAGCTTTCTTT. Amino acid sequence: CASSLIHPGTEAFF.

This chain joins TRBV19 and TRBJ1-1, with D possibly TRBD1 on 5 matching bases. Germline-derived CDR1 and CDR2 are LNHDA and SQIVND (reference sequence). This CDR3 spans 13 amino acids. Trimming pared 5 bases from V and 0 bases from J, leaving 7 bases between. Here the CDR3 reads CASSADMNTEAFF. The CDR3 DNA is TGTGCCAGTAGTGCGGACATGAACACTGAAGCTTTCTTT.

CDR3 nucleotides: TGTGCCAGCAGCCAAGAATTGAGACAGGGTACCGGCGGCTACACCTTC. Encoded protein: CASSQELRQGTGGYTF. The chain has TRBV14 and TRBJ1-2, with 7 bases identical to TRBD1. The CDR3 has 16 residues. Germline assignment: CDR1 SGHDN and CDR2 FVKESK. Unmatched junction bases numbered 12, after V lost 0 bases and J lost 8 bases.

The chain employs TRBV9 and TRBJ2-5; TRBD1 matches 9 bases. CDR1 SGDLS and CDR2 YYNGEE come from the germline V gene. J lost 7 bases, V lost 5 bases, and 12 bases had no gene match. This CDR3 spans 15 amino acids. The chain's CDR3 is CASSTGDRVSVTQYF. The CDR3 DNA reads TGTGCCAGCAGTACTGGGGACAGGGTATCGGTGACCCAGTACTTC. The full variable domain, its missing parts supplied by reference TRBV9 and TRBJ2-5, is DSGVTQTPKHLITATGQRVTLRCSPRSGDLSVYWYQQSLDQGLQFLIQYYNGEERAKGNILERFSAQQFPDLHSELNLSSLELGDSALYFCASSTGDRVSVTQYFGPGTRLLVL.

The chain has TRBV4-1 and TRBJ2-2, with 8 bases matching TRBD1. J gave up 7 bases and V 1 base, and 11 bases lay outside the gene matches. This CDR3 spans 17 amino acids. Germline-derived CDR1 and CDR2 are MGHRA and YSYEKL. The CDR3 bases are TGCGCCAGCAGCCAAGGGACAGGGCCCCCAGGAGGCGGGGAGCTGTTTTTT. This gives the protein CASSQGTGPPGGGELFF.

The rearrangement links TRBV6-5 to TRBJ1-6; 7 bases match TRBD1. Unmatched junction bases numbered 15, after V lost 8 bases and J lost 11 bases. The CDR3 is made up of 15 amino acids. CDR1 is MNHEY, CDR2 SVGAGI, per germline. The CDR3, as DNA: TGTGCCAGCCACGGGGTTGAGACAGGGTGGGCACCCCTCCACTTT. It is translated as CASHGVETGWAPLHF.

With regard to this clone: The sample contains more than one DNA sequence encoding this CDR3. The chain uses TRBV18 and TRBJ1-5; D perhaps matches TRBD1 (5 bases). The CDR3 covers 13 residues. From germline, CDR1 is KGHSH and CDR2 LQKENI. V shed 0 bases and J shed 6 bases, with 6 bases lying between them. The CDR3 sequence is CASSPPGGQPQHF. The CDR3 DNA follows: TGTGCCAGCTCACCACCCGGGGGTCAGCCCCAGCATTTT.

The DNA for the CDR3 is TGTGCCAGCAGCGTTGAGGAGAAGAATGGCTACACCTTC. It encodes CASSVEEKNGYTF. The chain carries TRBV3-1 (or the pseudogene TRBV3-2) and TRBJ1-2; unclear D gene. Trimming took 5 bases from V and 6 from J, leaving 13 bases between them. CDR3 length: 13 residues. Germline CDR1 reads LGHDT; CDR2 reads YNNKEL (reference sequence).

As DNA, the CDR3 is TGTGCCACTGCCGAAGTTAGGACTAGTAAGGCAGATACGCAGTATTTT. It encodes CATAEVRTSKADTQYF. The chain couples TRBV19 to TRBJ2-3; 7 positions match TRBD2. Germline V lookup: CDR1 LNHDA, CDR2 SQIVND (reference sequence). The CDR3 has 16 amino acids. The ends lost 10 bases at V and 4 bases at J; junction bases unmatched: 17.

The J gene is TRBJ1-2, the V gene TRBV19; 10 bases map to TRBD1. This CDR3 is 15 amino acids long. The germline gives CDR1 LNHDA, CDR2 SQIVND (reference sequence). V was clipped by 5 bases and J by 3 bases; unmatched bases: 6. In DNA, the CDR3 is TGTGCCAGTAGTGGGCCGGGACAGGGGTACTATGGCTACACCTTC. It specifies CASSGPGQGYYGYTF.

The chain couples TRBV2 to TRBJ2-7, with 12 bases aligning to TRBD2. The V gene's germline CDR1 is SNHLY and CDR2 FYNNEI. The CDR3 runs to 13 residues. V lost 7 bases and J lost 12; bases outside the gene matches: 10. The CDR3, as DNA: TGTGCCAGCACTTTGACTAGCGGGAGTATTCCGTACTTC. This codes for CASTLTSGSIPYF.